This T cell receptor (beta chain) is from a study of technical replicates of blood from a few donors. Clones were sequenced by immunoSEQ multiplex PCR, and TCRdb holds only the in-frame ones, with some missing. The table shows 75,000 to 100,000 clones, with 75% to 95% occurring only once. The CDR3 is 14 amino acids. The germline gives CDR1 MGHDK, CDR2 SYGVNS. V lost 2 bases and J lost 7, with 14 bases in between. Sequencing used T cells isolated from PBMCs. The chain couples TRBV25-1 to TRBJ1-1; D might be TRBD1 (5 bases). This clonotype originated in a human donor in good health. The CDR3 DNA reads TGTGCCAGCAGTGAAGGGGCAGGGCAAGATGAAGCTTTCTTT. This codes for CASSEGAGQDEAFF.